This is a list of T cell receptor beta chains from one sample in a study of blood T cell repertoires in COVID-19. Clones were read by immunoSEQ multiplex PCR, and TCRdb kept only the in-frame ones, dropping some. Of approximately 440,000 clones detected, roughly 88% appear once; the ten largest clones hold around 12%. Specimen: peripheral blood. These receptors came from a woman aged 45-65 years with COVID-19, enrolled during active disease. CDR3s include the opening cysteine and the closing phenylalanine or tryptophan. The D gene is left open where the match is weak. Rows give clone size only sometimes, using once, few, many, or a class for an expanded clone.

abundance,d_gene,v_gene,j_gene,CDR3nt,CDR3aa
-,-,TRBV6-5,TRBJ2-7,TGTGCCAGCATTCGAGACCTGACCGGGAGCGAGCAGTACTTC,CASIRDLTGSEQYF
-,-,TRBV7-3,TRBJ1-2,TGTGCCAGCAGCTTAACGAACGGGGAGGAAGGCTACACCTTC,CASSLTNGEEGYTF
-,TRBD1,TRBV24-1,TRBJ2-1,TGTGCCACCAGTGATAAGGACAGGGAAGGGAATGAGCAGTTCTTC,CATSDKDREGNEQFF
-,-,TRBV12-3/TRBV12-4,TRBJ1-1,TGTGCCAGCAGTCTGTCCTTGAACACTGAAGCTTTCTTT,CASSLSLNTEAFF
-,-,TRBV18,TRBJ1-1,TGTGCCAGCTCACCCCAGGACACCCTTGAAGCTTTCTTT,CASSPQDTLEAFF
-,-,TRBV29-1,TRBJ2-1,TGCAGCCTCCGGACAGACTCCTACAATGAGCAGTTCTTC,CSLRTDSYNEQFF
few,TRBD1,TRBV5-1,TRBJ1-2,TGCGCCAGCAGCTTTGGACAGGAGAAAGATGGCTACACCTTC,CASSFGQEKDGYTF
-,-,TRBV3-1/TRBV3-2,TRBJ1-2,TGTGCCAGCAGCCAAGAGGGAGCGGGCGGCCACACCTTC,CASSQEGAGGHTF
-,TRBD2,TRBV11-3,TRBJ2-1,TGTGCCAGCAGCGGAACCCTAGCGGGGGCCCACAATGAGCAGTTCTTC,CASSGTLAGAHNEQFF
-,TRBD1,TRBV12-5,TRBJ2-1,TGTGCTAGTGGTTGGATGACAGGGGGGAATGAGCAGTTCTTC,CASGWMTGGNEQFF
-,-,TRBV30,TRBJ2-1,TGTGCCTGGAAACCCCCCAGGGGCTCCTACAATGAGCAGTTCTTC,CAWKPPRGSYNEQFF
-,-,TRBV9,TRBJ2-3,TGTGCCAGCAGCGGCTCCCCCGGGGCAGATACGCAGTATTTT,CASSGSPGADTQYF
-,TRBD1,TRBV18,TRBJ1-2,TGTGCCAGCTTGAAGGAACAGGGGGGATCGGGCTATGGCTACACCTTC,CASLKEQGGSGYGYTF
-,-,TRBV27,TRBJ2-7,TGTGCCAGCAGTTTAGGGGCAAGACTGTACTTC,CASSLGARLYF
-,TRBD2,TRBV3-1/TRBV3-2,TRBJ2-1,TGTGCCAGCAGCCATAGCGGGGGGGCGAATGAGCAGTTCTTC,CASSHSGGANEQFF
-,TRBD1,TRBV5-1,TRBJ2-7,TGCGCCAGCAGCTTAACCCCGGGACAGGGGTTCTACGAGCAGTACTTC,CASSLTPGQGFYEQYF
-,-,TRBV11-2,TRBJ1-1,TGTGCCAGCAGCCCTGTCCCCTACGGGAGCACTGAAGCTTTCTTT,CASSPVPYGSTEAFF
-,-,TRBV12-3/TRBV12-4,TRBJ1-2,TGTGCCAGCAGTTACGCATCTAGCTATGGCTACACCTTC,CASSYASSYGYTF
-,-,TRBV5-1,TRBJ1-4,TGCGCCAGCAGCAGAGACACCTATGAAAAACTGTTTTTT,CASSRDTYEKLFF
-,-,TRBV10-3,TRBJ2-5,TGTGCCATCAGCGACTTCTTGTACCAAGAGACCCAGTACTTC,CAISDFLYQETQYF
-,-,TRBV11-2,TRBJ1-1,TGTGCCAGCAGCGTCGGACACCTGAACACTGAAGCTTTCTTT,CASSVGHLNTEAFF
-,-,TRBV7-9,TRBJ1-5,TGTGCCAGCAGCTCGTATAGCAATCAGCCCCAGCATTTT,CASSSYSNQPQHF
-,-,TRBV30,TRBJ2-7,TGTGCCTGGAGTATCAGGCACGAGCAGTACTTC,CAWSIRHEQYF
-,-,TRBV28,TRBJ1-5,TGTGCCAGCAGTTTATCGTCGGGCAATCAGCCCCAGCATTTT,CASSLSSGNQPQHF
-,-,TRBV6-5,TRBJ2-5,TGTGCCAGCAGTTACCCGGGACACCCCAGCGGAGAGACCCAGTACTTC,CASSYPGHPSGETQYF
-,-,TRBV5-1,TRBJ2-3,TGCGCCAGCAGCTTGGGAGTTGGAGATACGCAGTATTTT,CASSLGVGDTQYF
-,TRBD2,TRBV11-2,TRBJ2-1,TGTGCCAGCAGCACCCGGGGAGCGGGGGTTACCTACAATGAGCAGTTCTTC,CASSTRGAGVTYNEQFF
-,-,TRBV6-5,TRBJ2-2,TGTGCCAGCCCGAGCCCCACCGGGGAGCTGTTTTTT,CASPSPTGELFF
-,-,TRBV18,TRBJ1-1,TGTGCCAGCTCACCACAGGCGGAGGCGGGGAACACTGAAGCTTTCTTT,CASSPQAEAGNTEAFF
-,-,TRBV6-5,TRBJ1-2,TGTGCCAGCAGTTACTCGAGTCAGGGATTCTATGGCTACACCTTC,CASSYSSQGFYGYTF
-,TRBD1,TRBV25-1,TRBJ1-1,TGTGCCAGCAGTGAAGGGGACAGGAACACTGAAGCTTTCTTT,CASSEGDRNTEAFF
-,-,TRBV6-1,TRBJ1-2,TGTGCCAGCAGTGATGGGACACCTGGGAACTATGGCTACACCTTC,CASSDGTPGNYGYTF
-,-,TRBV3-1/TRBV3-2,TRBJ2-7,TGTGCCAGCAGCCAAGGGGGCGACGAGCAGTACTTC,CASSQGGDEQYF
-,-,TRBV27,TRBJ1-1,TGTGCCAGCTTATCAACACGTGAAGCTTTCTTT,CASLSTREAFF
-,-,TRBV27,TRBJ2-2,TGTGCCAGCAGTTTATTTGCGGGTGGGAACACCGGGGAGCTGTTTTTT,CASSLFAGGNTGELFF
-,TRBD1,TRBV6-6,TRBJ1-5,TGTGCCAGCAGTATACAGGGGGTCAATCAGCCCCAGCATTTT,CASSIQGVNQPQHF
-,TRBD1,TRBV19,TRBJ1-2,TGTGCCAGTAGTATCGGGACAGGGTATGAAAACTATGGCTACACCTTC,CASSIGTGYENYGYTF
-,TRBD1,TRBV6-5,TRBJ2-7,TGTGCCACCTGGGACAGGGCCTCCTACGAGCAGTACTTC,CATWDRASYEQYF
once,-,TRBV5-6,TRBJ2-1,TGTGCCAGCAGCTCCTTAACCGGGGTCGCCGAGCAGTTCTTC,CASSSLTGVAEQFF
-,TRBD1,TRBV5-1,TRBJ1-1,TGCGCCAGCAGCTGGGGGACAGCCAACACTGAAGCTTTCTTT,CASSWGTANTEAFF
-,-,TRBV29-1,TRBJ2-5,TGCAGCGTTATGTGGACCCCGGGGGAGACCCAGTACTTC,CSVMWTPGETQYF
-,-,TRBV28,TRBJ1-1,TGTGCCAGCATCAGCGGGACTGAAGCTTTCTTT,CASISGTEAFF
-,TRBD1,TRBV5-5,TRBJ1-2,TGTGCCAGCAGCGCCCCGGGACAGGAATTAGGGGGCTACACCTTC,CASSAPGQELGGYTF
-,TRBD2,TRBV20-1,TRBJ2-1,TGCAGTGCTAGTAGCGAGGGACTAGTGGGCTATGAGCAGTTCTTC,CSASSEGLVGYEQFF
-,-,TRBV7-9,TRBJ1-1,TGTGCCAGCAGCTTTAACGCGGGCAACACTGAAGCTTTCTTT,CASSFNAGNTEAFF
-,-,TRBV6-6,TRBJ2-3,TGTGCCAGCCACGAGGCCGCGGATACGCAGTATTTT,CASHEAADTQYF
-,-,TRBV19,TRBJ1-1,TGTGCCAGTAGTTCCTCAGACAGGCTACCCAACACTGAAGCTTTCTTT,CASSSSDRLPNTEAFF
-,-,TRBV24-1,TRBJ2-1,TGTGCCACCAGTTGGGGAAGGGGCCATGAGCAGTTCTTC,CATSWGRGHEQFF
-,TRBD1,TRBV5-1,TRBJ1-3,TGCGCCAGCAGCCTTACCGGGACAGGATGGGTCACTGGAAACACCATATATTTT,CASSLTGTGWVTGNTIYF